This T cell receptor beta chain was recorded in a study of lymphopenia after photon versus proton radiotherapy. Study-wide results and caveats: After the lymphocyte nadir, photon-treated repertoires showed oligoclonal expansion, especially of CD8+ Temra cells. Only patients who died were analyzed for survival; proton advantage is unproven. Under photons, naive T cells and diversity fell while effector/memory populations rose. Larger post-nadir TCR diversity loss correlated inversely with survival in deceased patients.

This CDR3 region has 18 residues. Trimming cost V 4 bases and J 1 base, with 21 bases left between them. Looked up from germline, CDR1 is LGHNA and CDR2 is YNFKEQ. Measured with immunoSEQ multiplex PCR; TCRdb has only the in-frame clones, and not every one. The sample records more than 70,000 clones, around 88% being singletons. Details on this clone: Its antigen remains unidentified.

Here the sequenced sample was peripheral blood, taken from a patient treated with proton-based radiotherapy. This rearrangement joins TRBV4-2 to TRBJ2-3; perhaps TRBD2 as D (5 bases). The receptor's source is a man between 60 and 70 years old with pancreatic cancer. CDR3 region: CASSPGSRREIGTDTQYF. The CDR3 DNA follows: TGTGCCAGCAGCCCAGGTTCGAGAAGGGAGATCGGCACAGATACGCAGTATTTT.